The TCR beta chain under discussion was sequenced for a study of T cells in Graves' hyperthyroidism and ophthalmopathy. Study results and limitations: Stable hyperthyroidism was told apart from ophthalmopathy by a model built on 13 V-J features. Prediction of ophthalmopathy progression came a median approximately 6.5 months pre-onset.

Hyperthyroidism had been newly diagnosed in patients aged 18 to 65, and its duration was under 2 months. The V gene lost 7 bases and the J gene lost 0 bases, with 15 bases spanning the gap. CDR1 SGHVT and CDR2 SQSDAQ come from the germline V gene. The length of the CDR3 is 16 residues. Template material for amplifying TCR beta CDR3 regions consisted of RNA transcripts. First-round RT-PCR with HTBI primers amplified the TCR CDR3 region. In TCRdb, the multiplex PCR reads were re-called with MiXCR into one record per CDR3 protein. The sample carries fewer than 450,000 distinct CDR3 sequences, roughly a sixth recorded once. For this clonotype: Its specificity is unknown.

Sequencing used blood. This clonotype originated in a woman in her 30s with Graves' hyperthyroidism that later progressed to Graves' ophthalmopathy. This chain connects TRBV7-4 to TRBJ2-2; TRBD1 or TRBD2 may be the D gene (5 bases each). CDR3 residues: CASNPEGPPNTGELFF. CDR3 sequence (DNA): TGTGCCAGCAACCCAGAGGGACCGCCGAACACCGGGGAGCTGTTTTTT. The full variable domain, in which reference TRBV7-4 and TRBJ2-2 provide the parts outside the CDR3, is GAGVSQSPRYKVAKRGRDVALRCDSISGHVTLYWYRQTLGQGSEVLTYSQSDAQRDKSGRPSGRFSAERPERSVSTLKIQRTEQGDSAVYLCASNPEGPPNTGELFFGEGSRLTVL.